The rows below give T cell receptor beta chains drawn from one sample of a study of CD8+CD57+ T cells in acquired aplastic anemia. TCRdb analysed the reads with MiXCR anew, one entry per CDR3 protein. The sample gives around 200,000 distinct CDR3 sequences, more than 45% of which show up once; about 9.5% is in the top ten. Sequenced: sorted CD4+, CD8+, or CD8+CD57+ T cells (not recorded which) from PBMCs. The receptors were gathered from a human donor with aplastic anemia. Both conserved end residues are part of each CDR3. D genes are given only for firm matches. Only some rows state a clone size, as once, few, many or a class for expanded clones.

.,.,TRBV20-1,TRBJ1-1,CSARDSNLEAFF,TGCAGTGCCAGAGACAGTAATCTTGAAGCTTTCTTT
.,.,TRBV24-1,TRBJ2-3,CATSAPSGGSTDTQYF,TGTGCCACCAGTGCCCCTTCGGGTGGGAGCACAGATACGCAGTATTTT
many,.,TRBV7-9,TRBJ2-1,CASSSKLASYNEQFF,TGTGCCAGCAGCTCCAAACTAGCTTCCTACAATGAGCAGTTCTTC
few,TRBD2,TRBV2,TRBJ2-7,CASPDLVGVAGEREQYF,TGTGCTAGCCCGGACCTGGTCGGGGTAGCGGGAGAGCGGGAGCAGTACTTC
.,TRBD1,TRBV19,TRBJ1-5,CASKGTGDQPQHF,TGTGCCAGTAAGGGGACAGGGGATCAGCCCCAGCATTTT
many,.,TRBV4-3,TRBJ1-3,CASSQKGEGNTIYF,TGCGCCAGCAGCCAAAAGGGGGAGGGGAACACCATATATTTT
many,.,TRBV7-2,TRBJ1-3,CASSSTVVNGNTIYF,TGTGCCAGCAGCTCGACAGTCGTAAATGGAAACACCATATATTTT
many,TRBD1,TRBV10-3,TRBJ1-2,CASSEPGQGSPGYTF,TGTGCCAGCAGTGAGCCGGGACAGGGGTCCCCTGGCTACACCTTC
.,TRBD1,TRBV12-3/TRBV12-4,TRBJ2-2,CASSKKTGGPGELFF,TGTGCCAGCAGTAAAAAAACAGGGGGTCCCGGGGAGCTGTTTTTT
many,TRBD2,TRBV20-1,TRBJ2-7,CSVVPGTSPNYEQYF,TGCAGTGTCGTTCCCGGGACTAGCCCTAACTACGAGCAGTACTTC
.,TRBD1,TRBV6-2/TRBV6-3,TRBJ1-3,CASSYGGWGTGAGNTIYF,TGTGCCAGCAGTTATGGCGGTTGGGGGACAGGGGCCGGGAACACCATATATTTT
many,.,TRBV24-1,TRBJ2-3,CASRGNMDTQYF,TGTGCCTCACGGGGTAACATGGATACGCAGTATTTT
many,.,TRBV7-2,TRBJ2-3,CASSLARSGGLSTDTQYF,TGTGCCAGCAGCTTAGCGCGGTCGGGGGGCCTTAGCACAGATACGCAGTATTTT
many,.,TRBV20-1,TRBJ2-7,CSASEVYEQYF,TGCAGTGCCTCGGAGGTGTACGAGCAGTACTTC
.,TRBD1,TRBV4-1,TRBJ2-1,CASSPQFLGGGLSYNGQFF,TGCGCCAGCAGCCCTCAATTCCTAGGGGGCGGTTTGTCCTACAATGGGCAGTTCTTC
many,TRBD1,TRBV19,TRBJ1-4,CASSPITDRVREKLFF,TGTGCCAGTAGTCCTATAACCGACAGGGTCCGCGAAAAACTGTTTTTT
.,.,TRBV19,TRBJ2-7,CASRRDGSYEQYF,TGTGCCAGTAGAAGGGACGGCTCCTACGAGCAGTACTTC
.,.,TRBV20-1,TRBJ2-5,CSASSRSGAETQYF,TGCAGTGCCAGTAGTAGGTCAGGGGCCGAGACCCAGTACTTC
.,.,TRBV7-8,TRBJ2-5,CASSIGLKETQYF,TGTGCCAGCAGCATCGGACTTAAAGAGACCCAGTACTTC
.,.,TRBV10-3,TRBJ2-5,CAISESMGANQETQYF,TGTGCCATCAGTGAGTCGATGGGGGCGAACCAAGAGACCCAGTACTTC
.,.,TRBV29-1,TRBJ2-7,CSGIHLGEQYF,TGCAGCGGGATCCATCTTGGCGAGCAGTACTTC
.,.,TRBV7-9,TRBJ1-6,CASSLPAREHSPLHF,TGTGCCAGCAGCCTACCTGCTAGGGAGCATTCACCCCTCCACTTT
many,.,TRBV4-2,TRBJ1-2,CASSQDKSRGSYTF,TGTGCCAGCAGCCAAGATAAATCCAGGGGTAGCTACACCTTC
.,.,TRBV7-9,TRBJ2-5,CASSFEGLGETQYF,TGTGCCAGCAGCTTCGAGGGGCTAGGAGAGACCCAGTACTTC